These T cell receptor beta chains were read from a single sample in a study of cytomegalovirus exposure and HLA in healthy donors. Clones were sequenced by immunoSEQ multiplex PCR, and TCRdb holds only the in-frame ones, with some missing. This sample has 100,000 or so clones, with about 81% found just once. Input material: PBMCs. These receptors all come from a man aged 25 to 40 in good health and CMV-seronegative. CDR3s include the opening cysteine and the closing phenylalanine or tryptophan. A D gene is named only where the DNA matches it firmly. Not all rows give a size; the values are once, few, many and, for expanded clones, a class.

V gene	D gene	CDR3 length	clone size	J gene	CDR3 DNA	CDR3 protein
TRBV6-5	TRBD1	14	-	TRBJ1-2	TGTGCCGCGTTTTCAGGGGGCGCGGTGAAAGGCTACACCTTC	CAAFSGGAVKGYTF
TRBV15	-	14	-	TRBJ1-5	TGTGCCACCAGCAGTCGGGGGGACAATCAGCCCCAGCATTTT	CATSSRGDNQPQHF
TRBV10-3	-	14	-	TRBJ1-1	TGTGCCATCAGGGATACGGGGGGAGTGACTGAGGCTTTCTTT	CAIRDTGGVTEAFF
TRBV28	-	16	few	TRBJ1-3	TGTGCCAGCACCGTCAGGCAAACGAGGGGGGGAAACACCATATATTTT	CASTVRQTRGGNTIYF
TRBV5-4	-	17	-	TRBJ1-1	TGTGCCAGCAGCTTGAAGTTGGCAGCCACTACGAACACTGAAGCTTTCTTT	CASSLKLAATTNTEAFF
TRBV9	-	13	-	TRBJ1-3	TGTGCCAGCAGCGTAAGTGCAGGGAACACCATATATTTT	CASSVSAGNTIYF
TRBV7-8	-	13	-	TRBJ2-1	TGTGCCAGCAGCTTGTTAGCTTACAATGAGCAGTTCTTC	CASSLLAYNEQFF
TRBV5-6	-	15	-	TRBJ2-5	TGTGCCAGCAGCTTATCGGTCGCTGCCCCACAGACCCAGTACTTC	CASSLSVAAPQTQYF
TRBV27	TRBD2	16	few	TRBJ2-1	TGTGCCAGCAGTATAACTAGCGGGAGTTCCTACAATGAGCAGTTCTTC	CASSITSGSSYNEQFF
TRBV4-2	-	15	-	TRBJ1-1	TGTGCCAGCAGCCAAGATCCTCGGCAGGGGATTGAAGCTTTCTTT	CASSQDPRQGIEAFF
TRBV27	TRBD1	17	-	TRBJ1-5	TGTGCCAGCAGTCCATGGCAGGGGGCGAACAGCAATCAGCCCCAGCATTTT	CASSPWQGANSNQPQHF
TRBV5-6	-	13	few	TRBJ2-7	TGTGCCAGCAGCTTCTATTACGATGACGAGCAGTACTTC	CASSFYYDDEQYF
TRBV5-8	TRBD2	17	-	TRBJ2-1	TGTGCCAGCAGCTTGGGGGGTCGGGAGGACTCCTACAATGAGCAGTTCTTC	CASSLGGREDSYNEQFF
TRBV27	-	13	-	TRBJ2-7	TGTGCCAGCAGTTCAGAGGACACGTACGAGCAGTACTTC	CASSSEDTYEQYF
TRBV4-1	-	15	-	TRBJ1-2	TGCGCCAGCAGCCTCGAACCGGGACACCTTCCGCGCTACACCTTC	CASSLEPGHLPRYTF
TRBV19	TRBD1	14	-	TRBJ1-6	TGTGCCAGTAGAACACAGGGGGCGAATTCACCCCTCCACTTT	CASRTQGANSPLHF
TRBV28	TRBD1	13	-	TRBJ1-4	TGTGCCAGCAGCCATTCCACAGGGGATAAACTGTTTTTT	CASSHSTGDKLFF
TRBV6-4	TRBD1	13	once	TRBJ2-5	TGTGCCAGCAGCCGGGACAGACAAGAGACCCAGTACTTC	CASSRDRQETQYF
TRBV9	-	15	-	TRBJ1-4	TGTGCCAGCAGCGTAGACGTGGGACTCACTGAAAAACTGTTTTTT	CASSVDVGLTEKLFF
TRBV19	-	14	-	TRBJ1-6	TGTGCCAGTAGTATGAGGGAATATAATTCACCCCTCAACTTT	CASSMREYNSPLNF
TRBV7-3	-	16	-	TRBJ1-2	TGTGCCAGCAGCTCGGGAAGGACAGATGCTAACTATGGCTACACCTTC	CASSSGRTDANYGYTF
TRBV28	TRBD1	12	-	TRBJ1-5	TGCTTAACAGGGGAGAGGAATCAGCCCCAGCATTTT	CLTGERNQPQHF
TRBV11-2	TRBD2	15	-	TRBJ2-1	TGTGCCAGCAGCTTAGCCAGCGGGATTACCGATGAGCAGTTCTTC	CASSLASGITDEQFF
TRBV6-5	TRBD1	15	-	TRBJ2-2	TGTGCCAGCAGTTACCGACAGGGCTACACCGGGGAGCTGTTTTTT	CASSYRQGYTGELFF
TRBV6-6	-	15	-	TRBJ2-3	TGTGCCAGCAGTTACTCGCCCCTCCAGTCAGATACGCAGTATTTT	CASSYSPLQSDTQYF
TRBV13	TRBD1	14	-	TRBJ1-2	TGTGCCAGCAGCTGGGGGACAGGCAACTATGGCTACACCTTC	CASSWGTGNYGYTF
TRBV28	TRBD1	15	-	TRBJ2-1	TGTGCCAGCAGTTTAAACAGGGGGGCCCACAATGAGCAGTTCTTC	CASSLNRGAHNEQFF
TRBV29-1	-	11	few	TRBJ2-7	TGCAGCGTTGGACAGACGGACGAGCAGTACTTC	CSVGQTDEQYF
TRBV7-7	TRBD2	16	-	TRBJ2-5	TGTGCCAGCAGCTTAGGGGGACTAGCGGGACAAGAGACCCAGTACTTC	CASSLGGLAGQETQYF
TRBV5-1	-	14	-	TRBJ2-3	TGCGCCAGCAGCTTGGGACTGGGTACAGATACGCAGTATTTT	CASSLGLGTDTQYF
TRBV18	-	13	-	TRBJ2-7	TGTGCCAGCTCACCTGCGGAGGGAAGCGAGCAGTACTTC	CASSPAEGSEQYF
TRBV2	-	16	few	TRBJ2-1	TGTGCCAGCAGTGTACGTGGTTCCAGCTCCTACAATGAGCAGTTCTTC	CASSVRGSSSYNEQFF
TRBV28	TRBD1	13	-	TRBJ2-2	TGTGCCACCGGGACAGGGAGCACCGGGGAGCTGTTTTTT	CATGTGSTGELFF
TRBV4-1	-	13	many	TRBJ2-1	TGCGCCAGCAGCCACCCCGCTAGCAGCGAGCAGTTCTTC	CASSHPASSEQFF
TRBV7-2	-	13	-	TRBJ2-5	TGTGCCAGCAGCTTAGCTTTCCGAGGGACCCAGTACTTC	CASSLAFRGTQYF
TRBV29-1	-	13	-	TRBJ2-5	TGCAGCGTCCGACAGGATTTACAAGAGACCCAGTACTTC	CSVRQDLQETQYF
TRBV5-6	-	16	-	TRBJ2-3	TGTGCCAGCAGCTTGTTTACAGGGCCGATCACAGATACGCAGTATTTT	CASSLFTGPITDTQYF
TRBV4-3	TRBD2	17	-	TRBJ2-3	TGCGCCAGCAGCCAAGATCCAGCGGGGGGGCCCACAGATACGCAGTATTTT	CASSQDPAGGPTDTQYF
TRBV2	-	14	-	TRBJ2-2	TGTGCCAGCACCATTACTGGGACTGCCGGGGAGCTGTTTTTT	CASTITGTAGELFF
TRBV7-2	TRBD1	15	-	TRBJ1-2	TGTGCCAGCAGCAGAGGACAGGGGCTCGGCTATGGCTACACCTTC	CASSRGQGLGYGYTF
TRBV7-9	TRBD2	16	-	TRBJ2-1	TGTGCCAGCAGCTTAGGAACTAGCGGGAGTAAGGATGAGCAGTTCTTC	CASSLGTSGSKDEQFF
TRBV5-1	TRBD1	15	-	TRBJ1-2	TGCGCCAGCAGCGTGGGGACAGGGGGCGGGGATGGCTACACCTTC	CASSVGTGGGDGYTF
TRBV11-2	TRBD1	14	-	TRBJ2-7	TGTGCCAGCAGCTACGGGGACAGGGGTAACGAGCAGTACTTC	CASSYGDRGNEQYF
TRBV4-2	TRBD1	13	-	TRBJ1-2	TGTGCCAGCAGGCCCGGGACAGGGAGAGGCTACACCTTC	CASRPGTGRGYTF
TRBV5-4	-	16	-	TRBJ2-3	TGTGCCAGCAGCTTGGGGGTGGAAGCGGGTCTAGATACGCAGTATTTT	CASSLGVEAGLDTQYF
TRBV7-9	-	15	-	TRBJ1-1	TGTGCCAGCAGCTTAGCCCAGGCTGAGGGCACTGAAGCTTTCTTT	CASSLAQAEGTEAFF
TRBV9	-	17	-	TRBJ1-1	TGTGCCAGCAGCGTAGCTGGAGGGGTCGGAGGGAACACTGAAGCTTTCTTT	CASSVAGGVGGNTEAFF
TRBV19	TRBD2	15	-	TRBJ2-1	TGTGCCAGTAGCACTAGCGGGGGGGCCTACAATGAGCAGTTCTTC	CASSTSGGAYNEQFF
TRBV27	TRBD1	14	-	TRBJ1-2	TGTGCCAGCAGTCGCACCGACAGGGACTATGGCTACACCTTC	CASSRTDRDYGYTF
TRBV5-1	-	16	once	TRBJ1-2	TGCGCCAGCAGCTTGGCCCCGAGGTATGGAGTCTATGGCTACACCTTC	CASSLAPRYGVYGYTF
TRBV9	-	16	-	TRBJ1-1	TGTGCCAGCAGCCTCGAACCAAAGGCAGGGGATACTGAAGCTTTCTTT	CASSLEPKAGDTEAFF
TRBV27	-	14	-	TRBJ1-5	TGTGCCAGCAGTTTCGGGAAGCCCAATCAGCCCCAGCATTTT	CASSFGKPNQPQHF
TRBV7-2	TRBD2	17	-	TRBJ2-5	TGTGCCAGCAGCTTAGCGTCTAGCGGGAGACATGGTGAGACCCAGTACTTC	CASSLASSGRHGETQYF
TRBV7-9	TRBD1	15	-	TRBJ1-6	TGTGCCAGCAGCTCGGGACAGGGCAATAATTCACCCCTCCACTTT	CASSSGQGNNSPLHF
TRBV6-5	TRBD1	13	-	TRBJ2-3	TGTGCCAGCAGCCCGGGACAGGGAGGTACGCAGTATTTT	CASSPGQGGTQYF
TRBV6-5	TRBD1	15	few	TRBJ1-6	TGTGCCAGCAGCACCCAGGGGGCTATGCGATCACCCCTCCACTTT	CASSTQGAMRSPLHF
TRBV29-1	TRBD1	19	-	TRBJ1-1	TGCAGCACTGACGAGGGGACAGGGGGCGCGGGGGGTTTTAAGACTGAAGCTTTCTTT	CSTDEGTGGAGGFKTEAFF
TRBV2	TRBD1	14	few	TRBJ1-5	TGTGCCAGCAGTTGGGACAGGAAGAATCAGCCCCAGCATTTT	CASSWDRKNQPQHF
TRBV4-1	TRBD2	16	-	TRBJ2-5	TGCTCCAGCAGCCACCGAGCTAGAGCGGGGGAAGAGACCCAGTACTTC	CSSSHRARAGEETQYF